This TCR beta chain is from a study of T-cell reconstitution after alpha-beta-depleted transplantation in children. During its preparation, the TCRbeta library received unique molecular identifiers. TCRdb re-called the PCR reads with MiXCR, one entry per CDR3 protein. Altogether 190,000 or so distinct CDR3 sequences are present, over 5.5% being singletons, with the ten largest covering 3% to 3.5%. Germline CDR1 and CDR2: SEHNR and FQNEAQ (reference sequence). The CDR3 is 14 residues long. V lost 0 bases and J lost 10, with 15 bases in between. V usage is TRBV7-9 and J usage is TRBJ1-1; D may be TRBD1 (5 bases). Sequences were derived from PBMCs from the stem cell graft donor, sampled from the stem cell graft. The TCR was taken from a human donor who donated a stem cell graft to a child with Wiskott-Aldrich syndrome. The DNA of the CDR3 is TGTGCCAGCAGCTTAGCGGATCAGGGAGAGGGAGCTTTCTTT. Translating gives CASSLADQGEGAFF.